These T cell receptor beta chains were read from a single sample in a study of T-cell reconstitution after alpha-beta-depleted transplantation in children. TCRdb called the PCR reads again in MiXCR, with one record for every CDR3 protein. The sample consists of tens of thousands of distinct CDR3 sequences, roughly 46% of them appearing once. The sample here was PBMCs, mostly from graft donor cells, taken 360 days after TCRalphabeta/CD19-depleted stem cell transplant. These receptors were collected from a male patient younger than 18 who had a stem cell transplant for acute lymphoblastic leukemia, so the T cells may come from the graft donor. The CDR3 runs from the conserved cysteine through the conserved F or W. A D gene is named only where the DNA matches it firmly. Size tells how often a clone was seen (once, few, many) or the class of an expanded clone, and some rows leave it out.

TRBV18	NA	TRBJ2-2	NA	TGTGCCAGCTCACCAGCGGCCCACACGGGCCTCACCGGGGAGCTGTTTTTT	CASSPAAHTGLTGELFF
TRBV27	few	TRBJ2-5	TRBD1	TGTGCCAGCAGTTTTAACAGGGGAGAGACCCAGTACTTC	CASSFNRGETQYF
TRBV5-1	NA	TRBJ2-5	TRBD1	TGCGCCAGCAGCAGCGGACAGGGGGCTCCGCGACGGGAGACCCAGTACTTC	CASSSGQGAPRRETQYF
TRBV7-6	few	TRBJ2-3	NA	TGTGCCAGCAGCTTAGCTGGGGGCAACACAGATACGCAGTATTTT	CASSLAGGNTDTQYF
TRBV28	NA	TRBJ2-1	TRBD2	TGTGCCAGCAGGGGAGGACTAGCGGGACCGAATGAGCAGTTCTTC	CASRGGLAGPNEQFF
TRBV9	NA	TRBJ2-3	NA	TGTGCCAGCAGCGTAGGGGCCGCTGGGGATACGCAGTATTTT	CASSVGAAGDTQYF
TRBV20-1	NA	TRBJ2-5	TRBD2	TGCAGAGTAGCGGGAGGCCGGGAGACCCAGTACTTC	CRVAGGRETQYF
TRBV12-3/TRBV12-4	few	TRBJ1-5	TRBD1	TGTGCCAGCAGTACAGGGGCCTCTCCGCCCCAGCATTTT	CASSTGASPPQHF
TRBV27	NA	TRBJ1-5	NA	TGTGCCAGCAGTTTGGGGGGTCTTAGGGATCAGCCCCAGCATTTT	CASSLGGLRDQPQHF
TRBV7-7	NA	TRBJ2-7	NA	TGTGCCAGCAGTCTTCTTGGTCGGGGCCTAGACAGCCTCTCCTACGAGCAGTACTTC	CASSLLGRGLDSLSYEQYF
TRBV5-6	NA	TRBJ2-7	NA	TGTGCCAGCAGCCCGAGGGGTTACAGCTCCTACGAGCAGTACTTC	CASSPRGYSSYEQYF
TRBV12-3/TRBV12-4	few	TRBJ2-5	NA	TGTGCCAGCAGTTTTGCCCAGGGGCGCCTGGGGCAAGAGACCCAGTACTTC	CASSFAQGRLGQETQYF
TRBV12-3/TRBV12-4	NA	TRBJ1-4	TRBD1	TGTGCCAGCAGTTCCAGGGGGCGCGTAGGAAAACTGTTTTTT	CASSSRGRVGKLFF
TRBV3-1	NA	TRBJ2-5	TRBD2	TGTGCCAGCAGCCGTAATTTGGGCGCTAGCGGGGTGACCCAGTACTTC	CASSRNLGASGVTQYF
TRBV9	NA	TRBJ2-7	TRBD2	TGTGCCAGCAGCGTAGCTAGCGGGAGCTACGAGCAGTACTTC	CASSVASGSYEQYF
TRBV12-3/TRBV12-4	NA	TRBJ2-2	NA	TGTGCCAGCAATTCGGTGACCGGGGAGCTGTTTTTT	CASNSVTGELFF
TRBV11-2	NA	TRBJ2-2	TRBD1	TGTGCCAGCAGCTTAGAAGATGGGACAGGGGCCGGGGAGCTGTTTTTT	CASSLEDGTGAGELFF
TRBV28	NA	TRBJ1-5	TRBD1	TGTGCCAGCTCCAGGACAGGGAACAATCAGCCCCAGCATTTT	CASSRTGNNQPQHF